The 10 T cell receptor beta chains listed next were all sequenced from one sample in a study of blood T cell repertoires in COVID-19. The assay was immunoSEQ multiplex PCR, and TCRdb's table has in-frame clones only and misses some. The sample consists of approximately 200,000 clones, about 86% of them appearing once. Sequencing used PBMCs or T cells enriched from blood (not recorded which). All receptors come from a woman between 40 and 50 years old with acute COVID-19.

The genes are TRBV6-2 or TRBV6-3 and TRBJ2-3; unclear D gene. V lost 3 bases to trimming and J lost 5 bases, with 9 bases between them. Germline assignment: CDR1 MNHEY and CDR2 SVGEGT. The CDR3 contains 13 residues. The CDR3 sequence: CASSYQVEDTQYF. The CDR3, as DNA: TGTGCCAGCAGTTATCAGGTGGAAGATACGCAGTATTTT.

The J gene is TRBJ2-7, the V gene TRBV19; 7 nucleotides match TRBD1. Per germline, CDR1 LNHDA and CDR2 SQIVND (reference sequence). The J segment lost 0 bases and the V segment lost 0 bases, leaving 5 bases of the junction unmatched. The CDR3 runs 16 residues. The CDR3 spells CASSIDRGQLSYEQYF. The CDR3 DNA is TGTGCCAGTAGTATAGATAGGGGGCAGCTCTCCTACGAGCAGTACTTC.

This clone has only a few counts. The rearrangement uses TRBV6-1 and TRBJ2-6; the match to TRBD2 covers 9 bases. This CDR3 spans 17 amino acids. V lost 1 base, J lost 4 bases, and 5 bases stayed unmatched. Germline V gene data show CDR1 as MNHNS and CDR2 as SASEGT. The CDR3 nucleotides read TGTGCCAGCAGTGAAGTAAGCGGGGGGAAGGGGGCCAACGTCCTGACTTTC. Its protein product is CASSEVSGGKGANVLTF.

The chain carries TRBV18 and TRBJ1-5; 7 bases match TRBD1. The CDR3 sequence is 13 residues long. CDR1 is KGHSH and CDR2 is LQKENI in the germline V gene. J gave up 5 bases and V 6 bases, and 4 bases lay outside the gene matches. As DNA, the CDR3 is TGTGCCAGCTCGACAGGGTATGATCAGCCCCAGCATTTT. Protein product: CASSTGYDQPQHF.

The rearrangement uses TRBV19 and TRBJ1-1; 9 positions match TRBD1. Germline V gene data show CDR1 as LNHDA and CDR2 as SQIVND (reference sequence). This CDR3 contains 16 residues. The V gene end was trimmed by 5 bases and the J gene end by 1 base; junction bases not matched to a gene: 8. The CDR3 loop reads CASSYGTGRANTEAFF. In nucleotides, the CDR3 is TGTGCCAGTAGTTACGGGACAGGGAGGGCGAACACTGAAGCTTTCTTT.

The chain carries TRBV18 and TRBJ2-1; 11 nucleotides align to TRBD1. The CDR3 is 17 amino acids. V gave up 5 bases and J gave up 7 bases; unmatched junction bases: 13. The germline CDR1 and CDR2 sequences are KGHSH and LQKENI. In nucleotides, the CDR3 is TGTGCCAGCTCAACTCGTTGGACAGGGGGCCTCGGTAATGAGCAGTTCTTC. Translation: CASSTRWTGGLGNEQFF.

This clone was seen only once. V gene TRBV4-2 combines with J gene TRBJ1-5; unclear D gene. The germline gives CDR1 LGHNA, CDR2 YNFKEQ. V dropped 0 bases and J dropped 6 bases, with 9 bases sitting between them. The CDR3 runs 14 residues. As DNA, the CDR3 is TGTGCCAGCAGCCAAGATGCAGTTATTCAGCCCCAGCATTTT. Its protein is CASSQDAVIQPQHF.

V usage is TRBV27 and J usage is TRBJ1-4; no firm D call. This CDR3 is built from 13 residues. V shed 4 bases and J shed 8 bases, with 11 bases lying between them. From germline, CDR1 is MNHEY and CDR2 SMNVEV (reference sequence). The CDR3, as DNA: TGTGCCAGCAGTTCCGAATATCAGGAAAAACTGTTTTTT. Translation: CASSSEYQEKLFF.

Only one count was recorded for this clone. CDR3 region: CAISDSGLAVYNEQFF. CDR3 in DNA: TGTGCCATCAGTGATTCGGGACTAGCGGTATACAATGAGCAGTTCTTC. The chain employs TRBV10-3 and TRBJ2-1, with 11 bases lining up with TRBD2. Looked up from germline, CDR1 is ENHRY and CDR2 is SYGVKD. This CDR3 contains 16 residues. Losses at the gene ends were 3 bases for V and 4 bases for J; bases not matched to a gene: 5.

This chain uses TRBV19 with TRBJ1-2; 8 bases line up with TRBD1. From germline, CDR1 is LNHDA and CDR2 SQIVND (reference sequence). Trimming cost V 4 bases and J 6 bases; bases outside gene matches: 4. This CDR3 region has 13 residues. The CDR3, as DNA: TGTGCCAGTAGTAATCAGGGGGCGAATGGCTACACCTTC. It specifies CASSNQGANGYTF.